These 13 T cell receptor beta chains were sequenced from one sample in a study of blood T cell repertoires in COVID-19. Assay: immunoSEQ multiplex PCR; the TCRdb copy retains only in-frame clones and omits some. The sample shows roughly 200,000 clones, 85% to 95% of them seen only once. Sequencing was performed on peripheral blood. The receptors derive from a man under 40 with COVID-19, enrolled during active disease.

V gene TRBV6-5 combines with J gene TRBJ2-2; D remains unclear. The length of the CDR3 is 12 residues. Germline V gene lookup returns CDR1 MNHEY and CDR2 SVGAGI. With 6 bases removed from V and 6 bases from J, the gap between germline ends came to 8 bases. The CDR3 DNA reads TGTGCCAGCAGGATTACGGCCGGGGAGCTGTTTTTT. Protein: CASRITAGELFF.

The chain links TRBV6-5 to TRBJ2-1, with D possibly matching TRBD2 (6 bases). Per germline, CDR1 MNHEY and CDR2 SVGAGI. The CDR3 consists of 13 residues. The V gene lost 7 bases and the J gene lost 4 bases, with 11 bases spanning the gap. The CDR3 coding sequence is TGTGCCAGCATTAGGCGGGGTTACAATGAGCAGTTCTTC. This sequence encodes CASIRRGYNEQFF.

The chain is built from TRBV5-4 and TRBJ1-2; TRBD1 is a possible D gene (5 bases). The CDR3 totals 12 residues. Trimming took off 6 bases at V and 4 bases at J, with 10 bases between the two ends. The germline V gene encodes CDR1 SGHNT and CDR2 YYREEE (reference sequence). The CDR3 region is CASTFQGYGYTF. The CDR3, as DNA: TGTGCCAGCACCTTCCAGGGCTATGGCTACACCTTC.

The count of this clone is one. The rearrangement joins TRBV27 to TRBJ1-2; D ambiguous. Trimming removed 3 bases at V and 0 bases at J, with 5 bases between. The CDR3 totals 13 residues. The germline V gene has CDR1 MNHEY and CDR2 SMNVEV (reference sequence). The CDR3 protein is CASSFNTNYGYTF. CDR3 sequence (DNA): TGTGCCAGCAGTTTTAACACTAACTATGGCTACACCTTC.

The genes are TRBV6-6 and TRBJ1-5, with D possibly being TRBD1 (5 bases). Germline loops: CDR1 MNHNY, CDR2 SVGAGI (reference sequence). The CDR3 covers 17 residues. V was pared by 5 bases and J by 9 bases, with 26 bases between. The CDR3 DNA sequence: TGTGCCAGCAGTCGTTGGGCTGGGACGGGGGAAGAGTGGCCCCAGCATTTT. As protein: CASSRWAGTGEEWPQHF.

The V call is TRBV10-3, the J call TRBJ2-2; TRBD1 aligns across 10 bases. In germline, CDR1 is ENHRY, CDR2 SYGVKD. The CDR3 is 15 amino acids. The V gene end was trimmed by 6 bases and the J gene end by 3 bases; junction bases not matched to a gene: 4. The CDR3 DNA reads as TGTGCCATCAGAGACAGGGGGCAGGACACCGGGGAGCTGTTTTTT. Its protein product is CAIRDRGQDTGELFF.

As regards this clone: The sample has other DNA sequences that encode this CDR3 too. The chain employs TRBV4-2 and TRBJ1-1; 8 positions agree with TRBD1. Germline trimming cut 3 bases from V and 1 base from J; bases unmatched to any gene: 1. The CDR3 sequence is 14 residues long. The germline V gene has CDR1 LGHNA and CDR2 YNFKEQ. The CDR3 nucleotides read TGTGCCAGCAGCCAGGACAGGGAGAACACTGAAGCTTTCTTT. It translates to CASSQDRENTEAFF.

This chain connects TRBV6-5 to TRBJ2-7; 9 nucleotides align to TRBD1. The CDR3 is made up of 15 amino acids. V was pared by 6 bases and J by 4 bases, with 10 bases of the junction left unmatched. Germline values: CDR1 MNHEY, CDR2 SVGAGI. CDR3 in DNA: TGTGCCAGCAGCCTGGGGACAGGGAGGTCTTACGAGCAGTACTTC. Protein: CASSLGTGRSYEQYF.

The chain joins TRBV19 to TRBJ1-5; tentatively, D is TRBD1 (6 bases). This CDR3 has 19 amino acids. In germline, CDR1 is LNHDA, CDR2 SQIVND (reference sequence). The V end lost 0 bases, the J end lost 7 bases, and 25 bases lay between the germline ends. The CDR3 here is CASSIDSPLQGSSLQPQHF. CDR3 DNA: TGTGCCAGTAGTATAGATAGCCCCCTACAGGGCAGTAGTCTACAGCCCCAGCATTTT.

This clone was observed a handful of times. The same CDR3 also results from other DNA sequences found in this sample. The J gene is TRBJ1-1, the V gene TRBV5-1; TRBD1 matches 8 bases. The germline V gene encodes CDR1 SGHRS and CDR2 YFSETQ. This CDR3 contains 13 residues. V was clipped by 4 bases and J by 5 bases; unmatched bases: 4. The CDR3 protein is CASSLDRVTEAFF. The DNA for the CDR3 is TGCGCCAGCAGCCTGGACAGGGTAACTGAAGCTTTCTTT. The complete variable domain, with remaining parts taken from reference TRBV5-1 and TRBJ1-1, reads KAGVTQTPRYLIKTRGQQVTLSCSPISGHRSVSWYQQTPGQGLQFLFEYFSETQRNKGNFPGRFSGRQFSNSRSEMNVSTLELGDSALYLCASSLDRVTEAFFGQGTRLTVV.

The chain couples TRBV5-4 to TRBJ1-2; 8 bases line up with TRBD1. CDR3 length: 16 residues. Trimming cost V 4 bases and J 3 bases; bases outside gene matches: 11. Per the germline V gene, CDR1 is SGHNT and CDR2 is YYREEE (reference sequence). CDR3 DNA: TGTGCCAGCAGCGAGACAGGGGTTAAGTTCGACTATGGCTACACCTTC. Its translation: CASSETGVKFDYGYTF.

J is TRBJ2-3 and V is TRBV2; 10 bases are shared with TRBD2. Losses at the gene ends were 5 bases for V and 4 bases for J; bases not matched to a gene: 3. CDR3 length: 14 residues. Germline V gene lookup returns CDR1 SNHLY and CDR2 FYNNEI. This CDR3 is CASSKGLAPDTQYF. CDR3 sequence (DNA): TGTGCCAGCAGTAAGGGACTAGCGCCAGATACGCAGTATTTT.

The chain joins TRBV7-3 to TRBJ2-2; 9 bases are shared with TRBD2. CDR1 SGHTA and CDR2 FQGTGA come from the germline V gene. This CDR3 is 18 amino acids long. V was clipped by 0 bases and J by 5 bases; unmatched bases: 10. CDR3 in amino acids: CASSLTGRTSESTGELFF. The CDR3 DNA reads TGTGCCAGCAGCTTAACCGGTCGGACTAGCGAATCGACCGGGGAGCTGTTTTTT.